This TCR beta chain is from a study of cytomegalovirus exposure and HLA in healthy donors. Study summary: Later, an analysis reported that the 130 or so validation repertoires had used the same platform as the 500 to 750 first-cohort repertoires. Points from the study as a whole: Researchers catalogued roughly 150 TCR beta chains as cytomegalovirus-associated. Rare TCR sequences dominated, though some public TCRs recurred in many donors.

Repertoires were generated with immunoSEQ multiplex PCR, while TCRdb's copy carries only in-frame clones and drops some. Among approximately 150,000 clones, approximately 86% were seen once, and the ten largest hold roughly 9.4%. Donors came from a validation cohort of 95 to 150 subjects, distinct from the first 666-subject cohort. As for this clone: As yet, its antigen is unknown.

Trimming removed 4 bases from V and 10 bases from J; junction bases left unmatched: 19. This CDR3 comprises 17 residues. Germline lookup yields CDR1 SGHDT and CDR2 YYEEEE. Material for sequencing was PBMCs. The rearrangement joins TRBV5-6 to TRBJ2-3, with 9 bases that match TRBD2. The clonotype originates from a young man in good health and CMV-seropositive. As DNA, the CDR3 is TGTGCCAGCAGCCTTCCCTCCGGGCTAGCGGGGCGCGGAGCGCAGTATTTT. Amino acid sequence: CASSLPSGLAGRGAQYF.